A single T cell receptor beta chain is shown here with its context. Its target is not known. Flow cytometry had shown expanded CD8+CD57+ cells in the patients chosen for sequencing. This specimen comes from a study of CD8+CD57+ T cells in acquired aplastic anemia. Study background: Recorded DNA amounts for sorted CD4+ and CD8+ cells had an average of roughly 3.4 ug. Study-level findings and limits: Patients and controls shared roughly 28 CD8+ CDR3 sequences, which appeared highly expressed in patients and within their immunodominant clones.

TCR beta VDJ and CDR3 profiles were obtained from a genomic DNA template. TCRdb called the reads again in MiXCR, with one record for every CDR3 protein. The table lists 75,000 to 100,000 distinct CDR3 sequences, approximately 73% of them singletons. The CDR3 is 15 residues long. Germline CDR1 and CDR2: LNHNV and YYDKDF (reference sequence). Deletions cut 0 bases from V and 10 bases from J, with 18 bases between. This receptor was obtained from a human donor with aplastic anemia. The chain employs TRBV15 and TRBJ1-2, with TRBD1 as a possible D gene (6 bases). The sample comprised sorted CD4+, CD8+, or CD8+CD57+ T cells (not recorded which) from PBMCs. CDR3 protein: CATSREILMGGTYTF. In DNA form, the CDR3 reads TGTGCCACCAGCAGAGAGATCCTGATGGGGGGCACCTACACCTTC.